This passage covers 30 T cell receptor beta chains from one sample sequenced in a study of somatic mutations in cytotoxic T cells in rheumatoid arthritis (dated by TCRdb to 2015 to 2018). The library was made by the immunoSEQ multiplex PCR assay. TCRdb retrieved this table from immuneACCESS and kept in-frame rearrangements only. Not all clones are present; in checked studies, unresolved V genes account for under half, and no reason is known for the remainder. The sample records 6,000 or so clones, 72% of which are singletons. The top ten clonotypes cover around 38% of the sample. The sequencing sample was made of CD8+ T cells sorted from blood. The receptors were gathered from a woman aged 50 to 60 in good health.

In its sample, this clone was seen once. This rearrangement joins TRBV5-8 to TRBJ2-1; 11 positions match TRBD1. V lost 5 bases and J lost 7; bases outside the gene matches: 20. Germline V gene sequence: CDR1 SGHTS, CDR2 YDEGEE. The CDR3 extends over 19 amino acids. The CDR3 DNA sequence: TGTGCCAGCAGACAGATCATCCGGGACAGGGGGGACCTACGTAATGAGCAGTTCTTC. Translation gives CASRQIIRDRGDLRNEQFF.

This chain links TRBV27 with TRBJ2-7; D is unresolved. The CDR3 contains 13 residues. CDR1 MNHEY and CDR2 SMNVEV come from the germline V gene (reference sequence). Between the trimmed V and J ends, which lost 3 bases and 3 bases, there was a span of 9 bases. CDR3 coding DNA: TGTGCCAGCAGTTTTGGTATCAGCTACGAGCAGTACTTC. Translation gives CASSFGISYEQYF.

The chain is built from TRBV6-6 and TRBJ2-2; TRBD1 matches 9 bases. Germline trimming cut 7 bases from V and 5 bases from J; bases unmatched to any gene: 8. Germline V gene data show CDR1 as MNHNY and CDR2 as SVGAGI (reference sequence). The length of the CDR3 is 15 residues. The CDR3 DNA sequence: TGTGCCAGCAAAGAGTTACAGGGGGCAACCGGGGAGCTGTTTTTT. This gives the protein CASKELQGATGELFF.

The chain recombines TRBV5-1 with TRBJ2-7; no clear D gene. The CDR3 consists of 13 residues. CDR1 SGHRS and CDR2 YFSETQ come from the germline V gene. The ends were cut back, 7 bases at V and 4 bases at J, with 15 bases in the middle. The CDR3 here is CASGYYPQYEQYF. The CDR3 DNA reads TGCGCCAGCGGCTACTATCCACAATACGAGCAGTACTTC. Combining the CDR3 with reference TRBV5-1 and TRBJ2-7 gives the whole variable domain KAGVTQTPRYLIKTRGQQVTLSCSPISGHRSVSWYQQTPGQGLQFLFEYFSETQRNKGNFPGRFSGRQFSNSRSEMNVSTLELGDSALYLCASGYYPQYEQYFGPGTRLTVT.

This chain uses TRBV6-1 with TRBJ2-6; possible D gene TRBD1, 6 bases. The CDR3 runs 15 residues. CDR1 is MNHNS, CDR2 SASEGT, per germline. V was cut by 3 bases and J by 4 bases, with 10 bases left in between. The DNA of the CDR3 is TGTGCCAGCAGTGACTCAGGGACAGGGGCCAACGTCCTGACTTTC. Its protein is CASSDSGTGANVLTF.

This clone was detected only once. The chain combines TRBV9 with TRBJ1-2; 10 bases line up with TRBD1. Losses at the gene ends were 0 bases for V and 6 bases for J; bases not matched to a gene: 5. CDR1 is SGDLS, CDR2 YYNGEE, per germline. CDR3 length: 15 residues. The CDR3 DNA follows: TGTGCCAGCAGCGTAGTCGACAGGGGGCGTGATGGCTACACCTTC. Amino acid sequence: CASSVVDRGRDGYTF.

This clone was seen a handful of times. The chain recombines TRBV29-1 with TRBJ2-7, with D perhaps TRBD1 (6 bases). V shed 7 bases and J shed 7 bases, with 17 bases lying between them. The CDR3 has 12 amino acids. From germline, CDR1 is SQVTM and CDR2 ANQGSEA. CDR3 protein: CSAEGVQDEQYF. CDR3 sequence (DNA): TGCAGCGCCGAGGGGGTCCAGGATGAGCAGTACTTC.

This chain connects TRBV18 to TRBJ1-1, with D perhaps TRBD1 (6 bases). From germline, CDR1 is KGHSH and CDR2 LQKENI. V was shortened by 3 bases and J by 7 bases, with 15 bases between the two germline ends. The CDR3 has 14 amino acids. In nucleotides, the CDR3 is TGTGCCAGCTCACCCGCGGGGGGCGCCGTTGAAGCTTTCTTT. Its translation is CASSPAGGAVEAFF.

V gene TRBV7-6 combines with J gene TRBJ2-3; 7 nucleotides align to TRBD2. The V segment lost 5 bases and the J segment 0 bases; nucleotides outside the gene matches: 14. This CDR3 has 18 residues. Germline V gene data show CDR1 as SGHVS and CDR2 as FNYEAQ. The CDR3, as DNA: TGTGCCAGCAGCCCGCGACTGAGTGAGCGGGGAAGCACAGATACGCAGTATTTT. This sequence encodes CASSPRLSERGSTDTQYF. The full variable domain, in which reference TRBV7-6 and TRBJ2-3 provide the parts outside the CDR3, is GAGVSQSPRYKVTKRGQDVALRCDPISGHVSLYWYRQALGQGPEFLTYFNYEAQQDKSGLPNDRFSAERPEGSISTLTIQRTEQRDSAMYRCASSPRLSERGSTDTQYFGPGTRLTVL.

This clone showed up just a few times. The chain has TRBV5-1 and TRBJ2-7; perhaps TRBD1 as D (5 bases). The V end lost 5 bases, the J end lost 3 bases, and 18 bases lay between the germline ends. CDR3 length: 15 amino acids. Germline CDR1 SGHRS, CDR2 YFSETQ. CDR3 in amino acids: CASRPVGVGNYEQYF. DNA for the CDR3: TGCGCCAGCAGGCCAGTAGGGGTAGGCAACTACGAGCAGTACTTC.

In this sample, this clone turned up a few times. The gene calls are TRBV6-1 and TRBJ2-7; 7 nucleotides match TRBD2. The V segment lost 6 bases and the J segment 1 base; nucleotides outside the gene matches: 9. The CDR3 contains 15 residues. Germline assignment: CDR1 MNHNS and CDR2 SASEGT. DNA of the CDR3: TGTGCCAGCAGAAACCTAGCGGACCATTCCTACGAGCAGTACTTC. Translation: CASRNLADHSYEQYF.

This rearrangement joins TRBV2 to TRBJ2-3; 9 nucleotides agree with TRBD1. From germline, CDR1 is SNHLY and CDR2 FYNNEI. The CDR3 loop spans 13 amino acids. V lost 8 bases, J lost 7 bases, and 7 bases stayed unmatched. CDR3: CASGTGPVNTQYF. DNA of the CDR3: TGTGCCAGCGGGACAGGGCCTGTGAATACGCAGTATTTT.

By share, this clone counts as large (0.1 to 1%). DNA for the CDR3: TGTGCCAGCAGCTTAGCGGCGGCTCGGGAAGCTTTCTTT. Amino acids: CASSLAAAREAFF. V usage is TRBV11-2 and J usage is TRBJ1-1; unclear D gene. The germline V gene has CDR1 SGHAT and CDR2 FQNNGV. This CDR3 has 13 residues. With 1 base removed from V and 8 bases from J, the gap between germline ends came to 11 bases.

The chain employs TRBV6-1 and TRBJ2-1; maybe TRBD1 (5 bases). There are 15 residues in the CDR3. Trimming stripped 2 bases from V and 0 bases from J, with 8 bases between. CDR1 MNHNS and CDR2 SASEGT come from the germline V gene. The CDR3 sequence: CASSESDSSYNEQFF. The CDR3 DNA reads as TGTGCCAGCAGTGAATCCGACAGCTCCTACAATGAGCAGTTCTTC.

CDR3 region: CAIRTSNYEQYF. CDR3 sequence (DNA): TGTGCCATCCGGACTAGCAACTACGAGCAGTACTTC. The chain employs TRBV27 and TRBJ2-7; 8 bases agree with TRBD2. CDR3 length: 12 residues. Germline V CDR1 and CDR2: MNHEY, SMNVEV (reference sequence). V trimming: 10 bases; J trimming: 3 bases; junction bases outside the gene matches: 5.

The rearrangement uses TRBV11-3 and TRBJ1-2; tentative D call: TRBD1 (6 bases). Deletions cut 3 bases from V and 7 bases from J, with 12 bases between. The germline V gene has CDR1 SGHNT and CDR2 YENEEA. The CDR3 runs to 13 residues. CDR3 in DNA: TGTGCCAGCAGCTTTCAGGGGTATGGTGGCTACACCTTC. Its protein is CASSFQGYGGYTF. Variable domain in full (rest from reference TRBV11-3 and TRBJ1-2): EAGVVQSPRYKIIEKKQPVAFWCNPISGHNTLYWYLQNLGQGPELLIRYENEEAVDDSQLPKDRFSAERLKGVDSTLKIQPAELGDSAVYLCASSFQGYGGYTFGSGTRLTVV.

The V gene is TRBV9, the J gene TRBJ2-5, with D possibly matching TRBD1 (6 bases). Trimming cost V 0 bases and J 4 bases, with 7 bases left between them. Germline V CDR1 and CDR2: SGDLS, YYNGEE. The CDR3 extends over 13 amino acids. The CDR3 DNA reads TGTGCCAGCAGCGTAGCAGGGGTAGAGACCCAGTACTTC. Its protein product is CASSVAGVETQYF.

This clone appeared once. This rearrangement joins TRBV10-2 to TRBJ2-1; D gene uncertain. V was trimmed by 2 bases and J by 0 bases, leaving 8 bases between them. The CDR3 totals 15 residues. CDR1 and CDR2 (germline): WSHSY, SAAADI. CDR3 sequence reads: CASSEDSSSYNEQFF. DNA of the CDR3: TGCGCCAGCAGTGAGGACTCGAGCTCCTACAATGAGCAGTTCTTC.

This clone was recorded once. V is TRBV7-6 and J is TRBJ1-1; TRBD1 agrees at 11 bases. Germline CDR1 and CDR2: SGHVS and FNYEAQ. The junction had 5 bases not matched to a gene; V was cut back by 5 bases and J by 0 bases. The CDR3 has 16 amino acids. CDR3 sequence reads: CASSPRTGGLNTEAFF. The CDR3 nucleotides read TGTGCCAGCAGCCCCAGGACAGGGGGCCTGAACACTGAAGCTTTCTTT.

The J gene is TRBJ1-6, the V gene TRBV7-9, with TRBD1 matching over 10 bases. The CDR3 consists of 17 residues. V shed 6 bases and J 2 bases; nucleotides not matched to a gene: 7. Looked up from germline, CDR1 is SEHNR and CDR2 is FQNEAQ (reference sequence). The CDR3 spells CASSQGTGEAYNSPLHF. The CDR3 region has the DNA TGTGCCAGCAGTCAAGGGACAGGGGAGGCCTATAATTCACCCCTCCACTTT.

V is TRBV27 and J is TRBJ2-2, with 8 bases fitting TRBD2. The germline V gene encodes CDR1 MNHEY and CDR2 SMNVEV (reference sequence). The CDR3 runs to 15 residues. The V segment lost 7 bases and the J segment 6 bases; nucleotides outside the gene matches: 10. The CDR3 region has the DNA TGTGCCAGCACCGTCCGGGCGGGGGGTCCCGGGGAGCTGTTTTTT. Protein product: CASTVRAGGPGELFF.

The V call is TRBV7-9, the J call TRBJ1-1; TRBD1 matches at 7 bases. After removal of 3 bases from V and 11 bases from J, the junction contained 9 bases not matched to a gene. Germline-derived CDR1 and CDR2 are SEHNR and FQNEAQ (reference sequence). The CDR3 extends over 13 amino acids. CDR3 nucleotide sequence: TGTGCCAGCAGCTTCGGACAGGCGAAAGGGGCTTTCTTT. Translating gives CASSFGQAKGAFF.

This chain connects TRBV7-8 to TRBJ2-5; D is unclear. V gave up 5 bases and J gave up 5 bases, with 18 bases separating them. The germline V gene encodes CDR1 SGHVS and CDR2 FQNEAQ. CDR3 size: 15 residues. The CDR3 DNA reads as TGTGCCAGCAGCCTAACGGCGGCCGGTATGGAGACCCAGTACTTC. It translates to CASSLTAAGMETQYF. Full variable domain (remainder filled in from reference TRBV7-8 and TRBJ2-5): GAGVSQSPRYKVAKRGQDVALRCDPISGHVSLFWYQQALGQGPEFLTYFQNEAQLDKSGLPSDRFFAERPEGSVSTLKIQRTQQEDSAVYLCASSLTAAGMETQYFGPGTRLLVL.

The CDR3 loop reads CASSTDSVNEKLFF. The CDR3, as DNA: TGTGCCAGCAGCACGGACAGCGTTAATGAAAAACTGTTTTTT. V and J are TRBV11-2 and TRBJ1-4; D is possibly TRBD1 (6 bases). Germline V gives CDR1 SGHAT, CDR2 FQNNGV. V was cut by 5 bases and J by 4 bases, with 11 bases left in between. CDR3 length equals 14 residues.

This clone has a handful of counts. V and J are TRBV7-9 and TRBJ1-5; D perhaps matches TRBD1 (6 bases). The CDR3 extends over 15 amino acids. V was pared by 5 bases and J by 0 bases, with 11 bases between. Germline V gene data show CDR1 as SEHNR and CDR2 as FQNEAQ (reference sequence). The CDR3 coding sequence is TGTGCCAGCAGCCTGACAGGTCATAGCAATCAGCCCCAGCATTTT. Its translation is CASSLTGHSNQPQHF.

The J gene is TRBJ2-3, the V gene TRBV6-6; 9 nucleotides agree with TRBD2. The germline gives CDR1 MNHNY, CDR2 SVGAGI (reference sequence). Losses at the gene ends were 4 bases for V and 0 bases for J; bases not matched to a gene: 5. This CDR3 is 16 amino acids long. The CDR3 region has the DNA TGTGCCAGCAGTTCCCCGGGACTAGCTAGCACAGATACGCAGTATTTT. This sequence encodes CASSSPGLASTDTQYF.

This clone was found a few times. The V and J genes are TRBV7-8 and TRBJ2-2; D uncertain. Deletions cut 1 base from V and 2 bases from J, with 11 bases between. From germline, CDR1 is SGHVS and CDR2 FQNEAQ. The CDR3 length is 16 residues. The CDR3: CASSLGAVGNTGELFF. The CDR3 nucleotides read TGTGCCAGCAGCTTAGGGGCCGTGGGTAACACCGGGGAGCTGTTTTTT.

In its sample, this clone is large. The chain employs TRBV7-9 and TRBJ2-7, with TRBD2 matching 7 bases. Germline V lookup: CDR1 SEHNR, CDR2 FQNEAQ (reference sequence). The CDR3 is 16 amino acids. J gave up 2 bases and V 2 bases, and 9 bases lay outside the gene matches. The CDR3 region has the DNA TGTGCCAGCAGCTTACTTTCGACTAGCAGGACCTACGAGCAGTACTTC. It specifies CASSLLSTSRTYEQYF.

Comments on this clone: A read error may produce the germline difference seen at one junction end. In nucleotides, the CDR3 is TGTGCCAGCAGCCCCAGGACAGGGTGGACTGAAGCTTCCTTT. Amino acids: CASSPRTGWTEASF. The chain carries TRBV28 and TRBJ1-1; 8 bases map to TRBD1. The CDR3 totals 14 residues. Looked up from germline, CDR1 is MDHEN and CDR2 is SYDVKM. The entire variable domain, with the rest obtained from reference TRBV28 and TRBJ1-1, is as follows: DVKVTQSSRYLVKRTGEKVFLECVQDMDHENMFWYRQDPGLGLRLIYFSYDVKMKEKGDIPEGYSVSREKKERFSLILESASTNQTSMYLCASSPRTGWTEASFGQGTRLTVV.

A few counts support this clone. The chain couples TRBV4-1 to TRBJ1-1; D ambiguous. V shed 4 bases and J shed 0 bases, with 9 bases lying between them. Looked up from germline, CDR1 is MGHRA and CDR2 is YSYEKL. The CDR3 is 14 amino acids. CDR3 amino acids: CASSRGSVNTEAFF. The CDR3 DNA is TGCGCCAGCAGCCGAGGGTCAGTGAACACTGAAGCTTTCTTT.